The 11 T cell receptor beta chains below were found in one sample sequenced in a study of blood T cells in healthy people across ages. For the second PCR, which ran for about 6 to 12 cycles, a sample-barcoded 5' primer and a J-beta primer mix were used. One entry per CDR3 protein results from TCRdb running MiXCR on the 5' RACE reads. The sample has some 710,000 distinct CDR3 sequences, 35% to 60% seen once. Sequences were obtained from blood. These TCRs come from an older man in good health.

This clonotype occurred a few times. This chain uses TRBV5-1 with TRBJ2-3, with TRBD2 matching 8 bases. The CDR3 has 17 residues. Trimming cost V 0 bases and J 0 bases; bases outside gene matches: 6. From germline, CDR1 is SGHRS and CDR2 YFSETQ. The CDR3 sequence: CASSLGAGGISTDTQYF. CDR3 nucleotide sequence: TGCGCCAGCAGCTTGGGTGCGGGAGGAATAAGCACAGATACGCAGTATTTT.

The chain has TRBV30 and TRBJ2-5; D unresolved. CDR3 length: 13 residues. Trimming took 0 bases from V and 2 from J, leaving 7 bases between them. The germline CDR1 and CDR2 sequences are GTSNPN and SVGIG (reference sequence). In DNA, the CDR3 is TGTGCCTGGAGTGTAGGCAGTCAAGAGACCCAGTACTTC. Amino acids: CAWSVGSQETQYF.

The rearrangement uses TRBV10-3 and TRBJ2-3; 7 bases agree with TRBD2. The V segment lost 7 bases and the J segment 3 bases; nucleotides outside the gene matches: 7. The CDR3 runs to 14 residues. CDR1 and CDR2 from the germline V gene are ENHRY and SYGVKD. This chain's CDR3 is CAITPGGGTDTQYF. In nucleotides, the CDR3 is TGTGCCATCACCCCGGGAGGTGGTACAGATACGCAGTATTTT.

The chain couples TRBV14 to TRBJ2-3, with D tentatively TRBD2 (6 bases). V was trimmed by 4 bases and J by 5 bases, leaving 16 bases between them. Germline lookup yields CDR1 SGHDN and CDR2 FVKESK. There are 15 residues in the CDR3. For the CDR3, the DNA is TGTGCCAGCAGCCGGGGGACTGCCTTTGAAGATACGCAGTATTTT. Its translation is CASSRGTAFEDTQYF.

V and J are TRBV12-3 or TRBV12-4 and TRBJ2-3; the D gene could be TRBD1 or TRBD2 (5 bases each). Trimming removed 7 bases at V and 4 bases at J, with 15 bases between. The CDR3 contains 14 residues. CDR3 in amino acids: CASTGGGLPDTQYF. The CDR3 DNA reads TGTGCCAGCACCGGTGGGGGATTGCCAGATACGCAGTATTTT.

This clonotype was seen ten or more times. This chain connects TRBV20-1 to TRBJ1-5; D might be TRBD1 (5 bases). V lost 5 bases, J lost 1 base, and 15 bases lay in between. The CDR3 totals 15 residues. Looked up from germline, CDR1 is DFQATT and CDR2 is SNEGSKA (reference sequence). CDR3 DNA: TGCAGTGCTGACGAACCGGGACGGAGCAATCAGCCCCAGCATTTT. It encodes CSADEPGRSNQPQHF.

The genes are TRBV3-1 and TRBJ2-1; D might be TRBD2 (5 bases). The germline V gene has CDR1 LGHDT and CDR2 YNNKEL (reference sequence). The V and J ends lost 0 bases and 7 bases respectively, with 13 bases between them. This CDR3 is 15 amino acids long. CDR3 in DNA: TGTGCCAGCAGCCAAGAACCGACTATTCCTAATGAGCAGTTCTTC. It yields the protein CASSQEPTIPNEQFF.

This clonotype appeared a few times. This sequence joins TRBV28 and TRBJ2-3; 10 bases agree with TRBD2. CDR3 length: 15 amino acids. The V gene end was trimmed by 2 bases and the J gene end by 6 bases; junction bases not matched to a gene: 5. Germline CDR1 and CDR2: MDHEN and SYDVKM. The CDR3, as DNA: TGTGCCAGCAGTTTACCCGGGACTAGCGCCGATACGCAGTATTTT. It translates to CASSLPGTSADTQYF.

The chain joins TRBV20-1 to TRBJ2-5; a weak D match, TRBD1 (6 bases). The CDR3 runs to 15 residues. V was pared by 3 bases and J by 1 base, with 15 bases between. CDR1 and CDR2 from the germline V gene are DFQATT and SNEGSKA (reference sequence). CDR3 protein: CSASRFGGIQETQYF. The CDR3 region has the DNA TGCAGTGCTAGCCGATTTGGGGGCATCCAAGAGACCCAGTACTTC.

This clonotype was detected a few times. This chain connects TRBV6-1 to TRBJ2-3; TRBD1 agrees at 10 bases. V gave up 5 bases and J gave up 4 bases; unmatched junction bases: 15. The CDR3 covers 18 residues. The germline V gene encodes CDR1 MNHNS and CDR2 SASEGT. The CDR3 DNA is TGTGCCAGCAGTAAAAAACGACAGGGGGCGAGGGAGGCAGATACGCAGTATTTT. Its protein product is CASSKKRQGAREADTQYF.

This chain uses TRBV4-2 with TRBJ1-2; 7 bases line up with TRBD1. CDR3 length equals 15 residues. Germline V gene data show CDR1 as LGHNA and CDR2 as YNFKEQ. After removal of 3 bases from V and 1 base from J, the junction contained 5 bases not matched to a gene. CDR3 nucleotides: TGTGCCAGCAGCCAGGAGGGGGACAGTAACTATGGCTACACCTTC. Translated, it gives CASSQEGDSNYGYTF.